This T cell receptor (beta chain) was recorded in a study of long-term antiretroviral therapy in people with HIV. Version v3.0 of the immunoSEQ assay ran at survey level. Profiled with immunoSEQ multiplex PCR; TCRdb holds only in-frame clones, not every one. The sample includes 25,000 to 35,000 clones, about 95% of them seen just once. V was clipped by 4 bases and J by 5 bases, with 13 bases between them. The CDR3 totals 15 residues. Germline loops: CDR1 SGHKS, CDR2 YYEKEE (reference sequence). The origin of this receptor is a man aged 25 to 40 with HIV. Sequenced here: unsorted PBMCs, sampled 6.6 years after starting antiretroviral therapy. V usage is TRBV5-5 and J usage is TRBJ1-6; D not certain. This CDR3 reads CASSLGMGNNSPLHF. The CDR3 bases are TGTGCCAGCAGCCTAGGAATGGGCAATAATTCACCCCTCCACTTT.